These T cell receptor beta chains were read from a single sample in a study of chemoradiotherapy in HPV16-positive cancers. Produced via immunoSEQ multiplex PCR; TCRdb's table is partial and in-frame only. The sample includes 53,000 or so clones, roughly nine tenths of them seen just once. The sample was blood, taken from a patient who underwent chemoradiotherapy. These receptors originate from a human donor with HPV-associated anogenital cancer. CDR3s include the opening cysteine and the closing phenylalanine or tryptophan. D genes are given only for firm matches. Some rows have no size entry. The others give once, few or many, or a class for an expanded clone.

v_call	cdr3_length	d_call	clone_size	j_call	cdr3_nt	cdr3_aa
TRBV7-8	17	TRBD1	.	TRBJ2-3	TGTGCCAGCAGCTTAGGCAGGGGGTCTCGTAGCACAGATACGCAGTATTTT	CASSLGRGSRSTDTQYF
TRBV5-8	15	.	.	TRBJ2-1	TGTGCCAGCGACCAGACGCGGAGGACCTCCGGTGAGCAGTTCTTC	CASDQTRRTSGEQFF
TRBV9	15	TRBD1	.	TRBJ1-5	TGTGCCAGCAGCGCCCGGGACAGGGGTAATCAGCCCCAGCATTTT	CASSARDRGNQPQHF
TRBV18	14	.	.	TRBJ1-3	TGTGCCAGCTCACCAGAGTCCCCTGGAAACACCATATATTTT	CASSPESPGNTIYF
TRBV30	14	.	.	TRBJ1-5	TGTGCCTGGAGAGTTTCGGGGAGCAATCAGCCCCAGCATTTT	CAWRVSGSNQPQHF
TRBV27	17	TRBD2	.	TRBJ2-7	TGTGCCAGCAGCTGGGGGGGACTAGCGGGAGGGTCGTACGAGCAGTACTTC	CASSWGGLAGGSYEQYF
TRBV14	15	.	.	TRBJ2-2	TGTGCCAGCAGCCAAGGCGGGTGGGGAACCGGGGAGCTGTTTTTT	CASSQGGWGTGELFF
TRBV30	15	TRBD1	.	TRBJ1-2	TGTGCCTGGAGGGACTGGGGACAGGGGATCGATGGCTACACCTTC	CAWRDWGQGIDGYTF
TRBV6-5	15	TRBD1	.	TRBJ1-5	TGTGCCAGCAGTTACCGGACAGGGAGCAATCAGCCCCAGCATTTT	CASSYRTGSNQPQHF
TRBV5-1	17	.	.	TRBJ2-2	TGCGCCAGCAGCTTGGGAGGAAACAGGGTAAACACCGGGGAGCTGTTTTTT	CASSLGGNRVNTGELFF
TRBV29-1	12	TRBD1	.	TRBJ1-4	TGCTCGGACAGGGGGCGAGGTGAAAAACTGTTTTTT	CSDRGRGEKLFF
TRBV12-5	13	.	.	TRBJ1-1	TGTGCTAGTGGTTTGGTGGCGGAGACTGAAGCTTTCTTT	CASGLVAETEAFF
TRBV5-1	14	.	.	TRBJ1-4	TGCGCCAGCAGCTTGGCGGGTTTACGTGAAAAACTGTTTTTT	CASSLAGLREKLFF
TRBV27	16	.	.	TRBJ1-5	TGTGCCAGCAGTTTATTGGCGGGTTGGGGCAATCAGCCCCAGCATTTT	CASSLLAGWGNQPQHF
TRBV27	13	.	few	TRBJ2-1	TGTGCCAGCAGACTCGGACGGTACAATGAGCAGTTCTTC	CASRLGRYNEQFF
TRBV7-2	13	.	.	TRBJ1-1	TGTGCCAGCAGCCACGGGCCGAACACTGAAGCTTTCTTT	CASSHGPNTEAFF
TRBV6-6	16	.	.	TRBJ1-5	TGTGCCAGCAGTTACTCGACGGGGTCGGGCAATCAGCCCCAGCATTTT	CASSYSTGSGNQPQHF
TRBV30	13	.	.	TRBJ2-7	TGTGCCTGCCGGGCTAGTGCCTCCTACGAGCAGTACTTC	CACRASASYEQYF
TRBV7-9	15	TRBD1	.	TRBJ1-2	TGTGCCAGCAGCTTTGCGGGACAGGCGAGGGATGGCTACACCTTC	CASSFAGQARDGYTF
TRBV18	12	.	few	TRBJ2-7	TGTGCCAGCTCACCAGCACTTGGCGAGCAGTACTTC	CASSPALGEQYF
TRBV10-2	16	.	.	TRBJ2-6	TGCGCCAGCAGTGAGCCCCTAAGCTCTGGGGCCAACGTCCTGACTTTC	CASSEPLSSGANVLTF
TRBV15	16	TRBD2	.	TRBJ2-4	TGTGCCACCAGCAGACCAGCGGGAGTTGCCAAAAACATTCAGTACTTC	CATSRPAGVAKNIQYF
TRBV12-5	16	.	.	TRBJ2-5	TGTGCTAGTGGTTTGGTACGGGCCCTTTCAGTAGAGACCCAGTACTTC	CASGLVRALSVETQYF
TRBV13	17	TRBD2	.	TRBJ2-7	TGTGCCAGCAGCTCCCTGGGGCTAGCGGGGGGGCCTTACGAGCAGTACTTC	CASSSLGLAGGPYEQYF
TRBV6-1	14	.	.	TRBJ1-2	TGTGCCAGCAGCGCGGGGCGGGAAGGGGATGGCTACACCTTC	CASSAGREGDGYTF
TRBV18	13	TRBD1	.	TRBJ1-1	TGTGCCAGCGCGACAGGGCGGAACACTGAAGCTTTCTTT	CASATGRNTEAFF
TRBV28	14	TRBD2	.	TRBJ2-7	TGTGCCAGCAGAAGCCCGGGGGGGACCTACGAGCAGTACTTC	CASRSPGGTYEQYF
TRBV2	14	TRBD1	.	TRBJ2-1	TGTGCCAGCAACTCGGACAGGCTTTTACATGAGCAGTTCTTC	CASNSDRLLHEQFF
TRBV5-1	14	TRBD1	.	TRBJ2-7	TGCGCCAGCAGCTCCGGGACAGGGGCCTACGAGCAGTACTTC	CASSSGTGAYEQYF
TRBV11-3	13	TRBD1	.	TRBJ1-1	TGTGCCAGCAGCTTAGTTTGGGTAGGGGGCAGGGACTTT	CASSLVWVGGRDF
TRBV2	13	.	.	TRBJ1-2	TGTGCCAGCAGGGACTCCAATAACTATGGCTACACCTTC	CASRDSNNYGYTF
TRBV19	11	.	.	TRBJ2-3	TGTGCCAGTAGTAAGACAGATACGCAGTATTTT	CASSKTDTQYF
TRBV11-2	15	TRBD1	.	TRBJ2-5	TGTGCCAGCAGCTCGCCGACAGGGGTGGAAGAGACCCAGTACTTC	CASSSPTGVEETQYF
TRBV10-1	15	.	.	TRBJ2-3	TGCGCCAGCAGTGAGTCACAGGTCAGCACAGATACGCAGTATTTT	CASSESQVSTDTQYF
TRBV25-1	14	.	.	TRBJ2-7	TGTGCCAGCAGGCCAAAGACGGAGCCCTACGAGCAGTACTTC	CASRPKTEPYEQYF
TRBV7-9	15	TRBD1	.	TRBJ2-1	TGTGCCAGCAGCCGCCCGACAGGGCGGGACAATGAGCAGTTCTTC	CASSRPTGRDNEQFF
TRBV7-2	12	.	.	TRBJ2-3	TGTGCCAGCAGCTTACTAGCAGATACGCAGTATTTT	CASSLLADTQYF
TRBV9	15	.	.	TRBJ1-6	TGTGCCAGCAGCGTAGTGGCGGTAGATGATTCACCCCTCCACTTT	CASSVVAVDDSPLHF
TRBV5-6	13	.	.	TRBJ2-7	TGTGCCAGCAGCTTGGGGCCGGCTTACGAGCAGTACTTC	CASSLGPAYEQYF
TRBV7-2	14	TRBD2	.	TRBJ2-7	TGTGCCAGCAGCTTAAGCGGGGTCTCCTACGAGCAGTACTTC	CASSLSGVSYEQYF
TRBV20-1	11	.	.	TRBJ2-7	TGCAGTGCTAGAGTGGATTACGAGCAGTACTTC	CSARVDYEQYF
TRBV5-1	14	.	.	TRBJ1-1	TGCGCCAGTAAGCGACAGGAACTGAACACTGAAGCTTTCTTT	CASKRQELNTEAFF
TRBV2	17	TRBD1	.	TRBJ2-2	TGTGCCAGCAGTGAAACAGGGGGCGCTTCGAACACCGGGGAGCTGTTTTTT	CASSETGGASNTGELFF
TRBV7-9	14	.	once	TRBJ1-2	TGTGCCAGCAGCTCTTCTGGGGGCGACTATGGCTACACCTTC	CASSSSGGDYGYTF
TRBV11-3	14	.	.	TRBJ2-3	TGTGCCAGCAGCTCGAGAGATTGGACAGATACGCAGTATTTT	CASSSRDWTDTQYF
TRBV6-5	13	.	.	TRBJ1-1	TGTGCCAGCAGTTATCTTACGAACACTGAAGCTTTCTTT	CASSYLTNTEAFF
TRBV6-5	15	TRBD2	.	TRBJ2-1	TGTGCCACTCTCAACGCCGGGGGGGTGTTGAATGAGCAGTTCTTC	CATLNAGGVLNEQFF
TRBV5-5	15	TRBD1	few	TRBJ2-5	TGTGCCAGCAGCGTCGTCACAGGGGGCGGTGAGACCCAGTACTTC	CASSVVTGGGETQYF
TRBV4-3	16	.	.	TRBJ1-1	TGCGCCAGCAGCGACCGGGACACCCTCAGGGACACTGAAGCTTTCTTT	CASSDRDTLRDTEAFF
TRBV7-2	15	.	.	TRBJ2-2	TGTGCCAGCAGTCGGGACATGACGAACACCGGGGAGCTGTTTTTT	CASSRDMTNTGELFF
TRBV2	15	TRBD1	.	TRBJ1-2	TGTGCCAGCAGTGTGGAACAGGGGCCGAACTATGGCTACACCTTC	CASSVEQGPNYGYTF
TRBV7-2	15	.	.	TRBJ2-1	TGTGCCAGCAGCCCACGGGGAACCTCCTACAATGAGCAGTTCTTC	CASSPRGTSYNEQFF
TRBV7-2	18	TRBD2	.	TRBJ2-7	TGTGCCAGCAGCTTAGCTCGAGGACTAGCGGGGGTCCCCTACGAGCAGTACTTC	CASSLARGLAGVPYEQYF